This TCR beta chain was recovered during a study of identical twins. Study outcomes and limitations: The models systematically underestimated how much out-of-frame TCR alpha was shared in monozygotic twins. Invariant MAIT and iNKT cells could partly confound zero-insertion analyses.

Germline V gives CDR1 SGHAT, CDR2 FQNNGV. The CDR3 length is 15 residues. V lost 5 bases to trimming and J lost 7 bases; unmatched junction nucleotides: 6. In the case of this clonotype: The antigen is unknown.

A template switching step contributed a universal primer site, while unique molecular identifiers were present in the cDNA. TCRdb itself ran the 5' RACE reads through MiXCR, one entry per CDR3 protein. The data show 750,000 to 950,000 distinct CDR3 sequences, 9% to 15% seen once. Only healthy Caucasians were included as donors. The data were also submitted as part of a second study, on yellow fever vaccine responses in identical twins.

Sequenced material: PBMCs. The genes are TRBV11-2 and TRBJ2-4, with 12 bases fitting TRBD2. This receptor was taken from a young woman in good health. This CDR3 reads CASSQELAGGNIQYF. The DNA for the CDR3 is TGTGCCAGCAGCCAAGAACTAGCGGGGGGCAACATTCAGTACTTC.